A selection of T cell receptor beta chains follows, all from one sample in a study of blood T cell repertoires in COVID-19. TCRdb keeps only in-frame clones here, not all; method: immunoSEQ multiplex PCR. The sample contains around 300,000 clones, roughly 90% of which appear only once. The sequenced material came from PBMCs or T cells enriched from blood (not recorded which). The receptors were gathered from an older woman who had recovered from COVID-19. The CDR3 runs from the conserved cysteine through the conserved F or W. The order of the fields is clone size, J gene, D gene, V gene, CDR3 DNA, CDR3 protein. A D gene is named only where the DNA matches it firmly. The size field is filled for only some rows; it gives once, few, many or a size class.

size: .; J: TRBJ1-4; D: TRBD1; V: TRBV5-6; DNA: TGTGCCAGCAGCCCTGGGGGGACAGGGTCTACGACTAATGAAAAACTGTTTTTT; CDR3: CASSPGGTGSTTNEKLFF
size: few; J: TRBJ2-7; D: .; V: TRBV2; DNA: TGTGCCAGCATTCAGATCGTCCTCCTCCCTTACGAGCAGTACTTC; CDR3: CASIQIVLLPYEQYF
size: .; J: TRBJ1-5; D: .; V: TRBV24-1; DNA: TGTGCCACCAGTGCCCGGGATCAGCCCCAGCATTTT; CDR3: CATSARDQPQHF
size: .; J: TRBJ1-5; D: TRBD1; V: TRBV7-8; DNA: TGTGCCAGCAGCCCACTAACCACCGGACAGGGGGTTGGACAGCCCCAGCATTTT; CDR3: CASSPLTTGQGVGQPQHF
size: .; J: TRBJ2-7; D: TRBD2; V: TRBV10-3; DNA: TGTGCCTCAGGACTAGCGGGGGACTCCTACGAGCAGTACTTC; CDR3: CASGLAGDSYEQYF
size: once; J: TRBJ2-7; D: .; V: TRBV9; DNA: TGTGCCAGCAGCGAGGGGGGGGAGAGCTCCTACGAGCAGTACTTC; CDR3: CASSEGGESSYEQYF
size: few; J: TRBJ1-1; D: .; V: TRBV27; DNA: TGTGCCAGCAGTTCCCTCTTACGGGGAGGGAGGAACACTGAAGCTTTCTTT; CDR3: CASSSLLRGGRNTEAFF
size: .; J: TRBJ1-5; D: .; V: TRBV6-1; DNA: TGTGCCAGCAGTGAAGCGGTAGATCAGCCCCAGCATTTT; CDR3: CASSEAVDQPQHF
size: once; J: TRBJ1-1; D: .; V: TRBV12-5; DNA: TGTGCTAGTGGCCTCGAGCCGAACACTGAAGCTTTCTTT; CDR3: CASGLEPNTEAFF
size: .; J: TRBJ1-2; D: .; V: TRBV7-9; DNA: TGTGCCAGCAGCTTCGAGGCAAGGGGCTACACCTTC; CDR3: CASSFEARGYTF
size: .; J: TRBJ1-6; D: TRBD1; V: TRBV19; DNA: TGTGCCAGCAAAACGGGACAGGCTAATTCACCCCTCCACTTT; CDR3: CASKTGQANSPLHF
size: .; J: TRBJ2-7; D: TRBD2; V: TRBV30; DNA: TGTGCCTGGAGTGAACCAGCGGGGTCCTACGAGCAGTACTTC; CDR3: CAWSEPAGSYEQYF
size: .; J: TRBJ2-3; D: .; V: TRBV4-1; DNA: TGCGCCAGCAGCCAAGCAACGGGGAAAATCACAGATACGCAGTATTTT; CDR3: CASSQATGKITDTQYF
size: .; J: TRBJ2-7; D: TRBD1; V: TRBV28; DNA: TGTGCCAGCAGTTTAGCTGCCCCGAGATTTGGACAGGGCCGGGAGCAGTACTTC; CDR3: CASSLAAPRFGQGREQYF
size: .; J: TRBJ1-2; D: .; V: TRBV6-1; DNA: TGTGCCAGCAGTGACAGGGGCGCAATAAGCTACACCTTC; CDR3: CASSDRGAISYTF
size: .; J: TRBJ1-6; D: TRBD1; V: TRBV5-1; DNA: TGCGCCAGCACCGAAATGACAGGGGGATCACCCCTCCACTTT; CDR3: CASTEMTGGSPLHF
size: .; J: TRBJ1-5; D: .; V: TRBV28; DNA: TGTGCCAGCAGTCGTGGAGGTAGCAATCAGCCCCAGCATTTT; CDR3: CASSRGGSNQPQHF
size: .; J: TRBJ2-2; D: TRBD1; V: TRBV7-9; DNA: TGTGCCAGCAGCTTCAGGGGGCCCGGCACCGGGGAGCTGTTTTTT; CDR3: CASSFRGPGTGELFF
size: .; J: TRBJ2-7; D: .; V: TRBV20-1; DNA: TGCAGTGCTAGTTCCACGTCGGACAGACCTCTCTACGAGCAGTACTTC; CDR3: CSASSTSDRPLYEQYF
size: .; J: TRBJ2-3; D: TRBD1; V: TRBV7-6; DNA: TGTGCCAGCAGCTTAGCCCCGACAGGGGGAAATACGCAGTATTTT; CDR3: CASSLAPTGGNTQYF
size: .; J: TRBJ1-1; D: .; V: TRBV5-1; DNA: TGCGCCAGCAGCTTGTTGGCCAGCGCCGACGAAGCTTTCTTT; CDR3: CASSLLASADEAFF
size: .; J: TRBJ1-6; D: TRBD1; V: TRBV6-5; DNA: TGTGCCAGCAGAACCGGGACAGCGGATTCACCCCTCCACTTT; CDR3: CASRTGTADSPLHF
size: .; J: TRBJ2-2; D: .; V: TRBV12-3/TRBV12-4; DNA: TGTGCCAGCAGCCCAAGCGAGGCCTGGGAGCTGTTTTTT; CDR3: CASSPSEAWELFF
size: .; J: TRBJ1-6; D: TRBD1; V: TRBV12-3/TRBV12-4; DNA: TGTGCCAGCAGTTCCAGGGGGGACTCACCCCTCCACTTT; CDR3: CASSSRGDSPLHF
size: .; J: TRBJ2-7; D: .; V: TRBV6-2/TRBV6-3; DNA: TGTGCCAGCAGTTACGGTAGCCCCCTCGAGCAGTACTTC; CDR3: CASSYGSPLEQYF
size: .; J: TRBJ2-1; D: TRBD2; V: TRBV29-1; DNA: TGCAGCGTTGGTGGGGGCGTTGAGGGGCGACTAGCGGGAGGGCCCGGCAATGAGCAGTTCTTC; CDR3: CSVGGGVEGRLAGGPGNEQFF
size: once; J: TRBJ2-7; D: TRBD2; V: TRBV6-5; DNA: TGTGCCAGCACCTACCGGGGGGGTTTCGACGAGCAGTACTTC; CDR3: CASTYRGGFDEQYF
size: .; J: TRBJ2-5; D: TRBD2; V: TRBV5-4; DNA: TGTGCCAGCAGCTTTGCCAGCGGGGGGACACAAGAGACCCAGTACTTC; CDR3: CASSFASGGTQETQYF
size: .; J: TRBJ2-1; D: .; V: TRBV2; DNA: TGTGCCAGCCGCGGCTCGGGAACCAGAGACAATGAGCAGTTCTTC; CDR3: CASRGSGTRDNEQFF
size: .; J: TRBJ1-2; D: TRBD1; V: TRBV6-1; DNA: TGTGCCAGCAGTGAAGGGCAAGGGACAGGGCGTCGGTACACCTTC; CDR3: CASSEGQGTGRRYTF
size: .; J: TRBJ1-1; D: TRBD1; V: TRBV2; DNA: TGTGCCAGCGGACAGGAAGGAAGGACTGAAGCTTTCTTT; CDR3: CASGQEGRTEAFF
size: .; J: TRBJ2-7; D: .; V: TRBV6-5; DNA: TGTGCCAGCAGTTACCGTCTAGACTACGAGCAGTACTTC; CDR3: CASSYRLDYEQYF
size: .; J: TRBJ2-2; D: TRBD1; V: TRBV18; DNA: TGTGCCAGCTCACCGACCGAGACAGGGATTACCGGGGAGCTGTTTTTT; CDR3: CASSPTETGITGELFF
size: .; J: TRBJ1-5; D: .; V: TRBV6-1; DNA: TGTGCCAGCAGTTCGAATGCGGGGAATCAGCCCCAGCATTTT; CDR3: CASSSNAGNQPQHF
size: .; J: TRBJ2-3; D: TRBD1; V: TRBV4-2; DNA: TGTGCCAGCAGCCGTGACCCGGGACAGGGTGTTGTAGATACGCAGTATTTT; CDR3: CASSRDPGQGVVDTQYF
size: .; J: TRBJ2-3; D: .; V: TRBV6-6; DNA: TGTGCCAGCAGTTACTCCCCGGGACAAATCACAGATACGCAGTATTTT; CDR3: CASSYSPGQITDTQYF